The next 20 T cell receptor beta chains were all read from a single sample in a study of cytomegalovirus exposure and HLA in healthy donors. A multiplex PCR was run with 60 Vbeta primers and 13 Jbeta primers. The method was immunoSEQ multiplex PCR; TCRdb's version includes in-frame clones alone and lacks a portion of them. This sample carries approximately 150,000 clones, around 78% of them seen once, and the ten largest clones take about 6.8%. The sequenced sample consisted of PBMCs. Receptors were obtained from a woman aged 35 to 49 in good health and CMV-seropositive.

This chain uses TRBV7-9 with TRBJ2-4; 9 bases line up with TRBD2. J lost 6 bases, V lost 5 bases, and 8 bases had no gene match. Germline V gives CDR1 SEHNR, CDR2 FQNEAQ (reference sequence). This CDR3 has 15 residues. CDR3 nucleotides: TGTGCCAGCAGCCTGGCGGGAGGGGGTGGAAACATTCAGTACTTC. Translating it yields CASSLAGGGGNIQYF.

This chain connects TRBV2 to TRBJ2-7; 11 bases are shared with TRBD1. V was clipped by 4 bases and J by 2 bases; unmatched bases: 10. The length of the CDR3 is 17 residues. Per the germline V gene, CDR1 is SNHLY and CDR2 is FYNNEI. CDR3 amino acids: CASSGTGGAFRAYEQYF. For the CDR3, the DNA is TGTGCCAGCAGTGGGACAGGGGGCGCCTTTCGAGCCTACGAGCAGTACTTC.

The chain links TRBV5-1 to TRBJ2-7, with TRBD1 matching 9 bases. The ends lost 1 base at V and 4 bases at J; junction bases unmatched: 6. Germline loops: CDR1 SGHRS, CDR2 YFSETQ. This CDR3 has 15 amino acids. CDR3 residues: CASSLLGTGRYEQYF. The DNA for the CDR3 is TGCGCCAGCAGCTTGTTAGGGACAGGGAGATACGAGCAGTACTTC.

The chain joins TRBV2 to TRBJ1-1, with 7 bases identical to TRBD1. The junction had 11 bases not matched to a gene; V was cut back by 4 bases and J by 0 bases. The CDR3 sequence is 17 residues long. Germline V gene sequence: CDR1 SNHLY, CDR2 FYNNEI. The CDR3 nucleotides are TGTGCCAGCAGTGGGATACAGGGGAAAACCATGAACACTGAAGCTTTCTTT. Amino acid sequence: CASSGIQGKTMNTEAFF.

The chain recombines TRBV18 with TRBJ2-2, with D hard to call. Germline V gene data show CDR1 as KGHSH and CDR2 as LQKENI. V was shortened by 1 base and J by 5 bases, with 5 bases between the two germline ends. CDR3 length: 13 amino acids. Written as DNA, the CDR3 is TGTGCCAGCTCACCACTACAGACCGGGGAGCTGTTTTTT. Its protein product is CASSPLQTGELFF.

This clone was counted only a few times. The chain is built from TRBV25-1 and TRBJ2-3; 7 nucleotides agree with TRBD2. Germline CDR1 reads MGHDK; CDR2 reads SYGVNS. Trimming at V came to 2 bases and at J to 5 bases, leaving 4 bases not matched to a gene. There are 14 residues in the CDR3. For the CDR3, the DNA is TGTGCCAGCAGTGAAGGACTAGTCTTAGATACGCAGTATTTT. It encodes CASSEGLVLDTQYF.

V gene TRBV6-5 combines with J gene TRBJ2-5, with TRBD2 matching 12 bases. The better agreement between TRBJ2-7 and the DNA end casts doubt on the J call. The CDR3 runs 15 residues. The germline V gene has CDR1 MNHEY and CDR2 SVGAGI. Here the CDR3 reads CASRILLAGGYEQYF. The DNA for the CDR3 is TGTGCCAGCAGAATCCTACTAGCGGGAGGCTACGAGCAGTACTTC.

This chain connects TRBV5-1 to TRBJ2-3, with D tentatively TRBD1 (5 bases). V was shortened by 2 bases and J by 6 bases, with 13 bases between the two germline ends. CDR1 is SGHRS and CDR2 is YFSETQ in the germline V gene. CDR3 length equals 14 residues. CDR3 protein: CASSFDSLGDTQYF. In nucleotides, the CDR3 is TGCGCCAGCAGCTTCGACAGCCTTGGGGATACGCAGTATTTT.

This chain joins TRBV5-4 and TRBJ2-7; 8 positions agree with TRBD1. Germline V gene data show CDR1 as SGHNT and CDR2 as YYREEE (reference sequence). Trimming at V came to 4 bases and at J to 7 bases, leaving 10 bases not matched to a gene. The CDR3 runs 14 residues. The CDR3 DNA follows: TGTGCCAGCAGCCCATCGGACAGGGTGAGTGAGCAGTACTTC. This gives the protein CASSPSDRVSEQYF.

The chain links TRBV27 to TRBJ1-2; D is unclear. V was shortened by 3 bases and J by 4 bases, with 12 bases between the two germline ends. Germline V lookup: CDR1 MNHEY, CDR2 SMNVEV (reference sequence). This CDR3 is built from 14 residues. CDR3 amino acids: CASSFGGGFYGYTF. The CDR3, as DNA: TGTGCCAGCAGTTTTGGAGGAGGATTCTATGGCTACACCTTC.

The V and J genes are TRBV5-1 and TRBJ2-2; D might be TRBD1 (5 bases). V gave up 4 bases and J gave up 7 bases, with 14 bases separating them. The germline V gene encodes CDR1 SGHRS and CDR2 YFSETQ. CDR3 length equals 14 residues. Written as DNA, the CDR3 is TGCGCCAGCAGCCTAGTCCCAAGGGGCGGGGAGCTGTTTTTT. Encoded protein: CASSLVPRGGELFF.

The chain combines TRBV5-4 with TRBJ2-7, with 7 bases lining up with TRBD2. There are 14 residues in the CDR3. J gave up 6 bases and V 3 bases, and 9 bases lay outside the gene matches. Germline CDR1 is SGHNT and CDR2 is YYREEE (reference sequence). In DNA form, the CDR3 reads TGTGCCAGCAGCTGGGGAGGGAGCTTGGGCGAGCAGTACTTC. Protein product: CASSWGGSLGEQYF. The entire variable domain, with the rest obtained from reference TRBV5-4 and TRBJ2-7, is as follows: ETGVTQSPTHLIKTRGQQVTLRCSSQSGHNTVSWYQQALGQGPQFIFQYYREEENGRGNFPPRFSGLQFPNYSSELNVNALELDDSALYLCASSWGGSLGEQYFGPGTRLTVT.

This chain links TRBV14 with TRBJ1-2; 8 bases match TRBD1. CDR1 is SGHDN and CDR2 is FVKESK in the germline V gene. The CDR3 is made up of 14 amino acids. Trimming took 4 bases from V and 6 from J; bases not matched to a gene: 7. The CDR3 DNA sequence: TGTGCCAGCAGCCCTAGACAGGGGACAGATGGCTACACCTTC. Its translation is CASSPRQGTDGYTF.

The DNA for the CDR3 is TGCGCCAGCAGCTACAATGCCGGGACAGGATCCAATGAGCAGTTCTTC. Translating gives CASSYNAGTGSNEQFF. This chain joins TRBV5-1 and TRBJ2-1, with 8 nucleotides matching TRBD1. The junction had 11 bases not matched to a gene; V was cut back by 3 bases and J by 6 bases. The length of the CDR3 is 16 residues. CDR1 is SGHRS and CDR2 is YFSETQ in the germline V gene. Combining the CDR3 with reference TRBV5-1 and TRBJ2-1 gives the whole variable domain KAGVTQTPRYLIKTRGQQVTLSCSPISGHRSVSWYQQTPGQGLQFLFEYFSETQRNKGNFPGRFSGRQFSNSRSEMNVSTLELGDSALYLCASSYNAGTGSNEQFFGPGTRLTVL.

The DNA for the CDR3 is TGTGCCAGCAGCTTGGAAAGCGGGGCTTACGAGCAGTACTTC. Residues: CASSLESGAYEQYF. This chain joins TRBV11-3 and TRBJ2-7; 7 nucleotides align to TRBD2. Losses at the gene ends were 3 bases for V and 4 bases for J; bases not matched to a gene: 6. Looked up from germline, CDR1 is SGHNT and CDR2 is YENEEA. The CDR3 contains 14 residues. Filled out from reference TRBV11-3 and TRBJ2-7, the complete variable domain reads EAGVVQSPRYKIIEKKQPVAFWCNPISGHNTLYWYLQNLGQGPELLIRYENEEAVDDSQLPKDRFSAERLKGVDSTLKIQPAELGDSAVYLCASSLESGAYEQYFGPGTRLTVT.

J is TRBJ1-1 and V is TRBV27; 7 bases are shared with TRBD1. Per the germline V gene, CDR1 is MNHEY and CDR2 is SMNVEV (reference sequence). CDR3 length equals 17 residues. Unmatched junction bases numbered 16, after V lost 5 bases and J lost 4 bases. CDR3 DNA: TGTGCCAGCAGTCCCCGAGCAGGGGGGCGGGGGGTCACTGAAGCTTTCTTT. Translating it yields CASSPRAGGRGVTEAFF.

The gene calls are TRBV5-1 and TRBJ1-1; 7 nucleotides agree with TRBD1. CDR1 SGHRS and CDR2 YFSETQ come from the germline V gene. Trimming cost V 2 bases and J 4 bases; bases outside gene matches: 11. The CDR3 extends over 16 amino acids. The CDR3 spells CASSFTTGRAGTEAFF. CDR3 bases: TGCGCCAGCAGCTTTACGACAGGGCGGGCGGGCACTGAAGCTTTCTTT.

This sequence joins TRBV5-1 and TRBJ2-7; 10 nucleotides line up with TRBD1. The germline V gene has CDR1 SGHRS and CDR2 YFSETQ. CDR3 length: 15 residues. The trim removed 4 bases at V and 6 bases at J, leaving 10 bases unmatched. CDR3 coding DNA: TGCGCCAGCAGCCCCTTTCAGGGACAGGGGTCCGAGCAGTACTTC. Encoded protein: CASSPFQGQGSEQYF.

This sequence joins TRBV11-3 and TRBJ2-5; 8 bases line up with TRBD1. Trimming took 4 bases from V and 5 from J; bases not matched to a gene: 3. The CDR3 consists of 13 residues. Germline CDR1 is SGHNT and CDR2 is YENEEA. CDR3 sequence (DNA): TGTGCCAGCAGCTGGACAGGGTCGGAGACCCAGTACTTC. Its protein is CASSWTGSETQYF. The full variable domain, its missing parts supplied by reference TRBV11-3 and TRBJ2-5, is EAGVVQSPRYKIIEKKQPVAFWCNPISGHNTLYWYLQNLGQGPELLIRYENEEAVDDSQLPKDRFSAERLKGVDSTLKIQPAELGDSAVYLCASSWTGSETQYFGPGTRLLVL.

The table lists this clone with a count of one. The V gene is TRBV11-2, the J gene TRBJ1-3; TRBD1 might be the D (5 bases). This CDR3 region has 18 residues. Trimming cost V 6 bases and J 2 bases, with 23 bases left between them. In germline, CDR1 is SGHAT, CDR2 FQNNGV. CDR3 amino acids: CASSLKPPTVRAGNTIYF. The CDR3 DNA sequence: TGTGCCAGCAGTTTAAAACCTCCGACAGTCAGGGCTGGAAACACCATATATTTT.